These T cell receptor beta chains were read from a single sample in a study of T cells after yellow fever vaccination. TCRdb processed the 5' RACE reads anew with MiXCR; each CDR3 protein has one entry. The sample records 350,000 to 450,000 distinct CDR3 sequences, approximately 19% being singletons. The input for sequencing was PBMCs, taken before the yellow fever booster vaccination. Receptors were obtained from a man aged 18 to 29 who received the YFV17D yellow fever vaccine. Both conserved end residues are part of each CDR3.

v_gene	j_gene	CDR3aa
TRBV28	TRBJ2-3	CAWGNTDTQYF
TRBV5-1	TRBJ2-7	CASSPRGDYEQYF
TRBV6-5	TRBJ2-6	CASSFLQGSSGANVLTF
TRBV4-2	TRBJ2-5	CASSQDNFWETGDKTQYF
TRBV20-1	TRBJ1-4	CSAAPPDRDEKLFF
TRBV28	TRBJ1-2	CASTGPSYGYTF
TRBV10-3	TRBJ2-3	CAIRDWTDTQYF
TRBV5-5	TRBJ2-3	CASSLDGGGTDTQYF
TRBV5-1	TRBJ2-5	CASSVGQEKETQYF
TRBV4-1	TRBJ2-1	CASSLQTDEQFF
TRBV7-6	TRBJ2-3	CASSLAVALGHTQYF
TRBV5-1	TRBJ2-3	CASSWTPVTDTQYF
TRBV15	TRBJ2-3	CATSRLGQGPGTDTQYF
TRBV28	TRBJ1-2	CASRDRNYGYTF
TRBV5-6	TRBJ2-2	CASSLGPGSNTGELFF
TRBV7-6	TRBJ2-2	CASSLPSVGTNTGELFF
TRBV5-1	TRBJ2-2	CASRSAPNTGELFF
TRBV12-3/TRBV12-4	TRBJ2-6	CASTLRGSGANVLTF
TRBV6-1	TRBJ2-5	CATRGGTSAQYF
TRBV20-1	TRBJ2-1	CSAPGSVWNEQFF
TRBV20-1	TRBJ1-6	CSAPGQGESSPLHF
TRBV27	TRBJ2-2	CASKQYTGELFF
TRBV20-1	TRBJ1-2	CSARGSGFGSNYGYTF
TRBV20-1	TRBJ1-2	CSADTDREGDGYTF
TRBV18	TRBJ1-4	CASSPPDQKLFF
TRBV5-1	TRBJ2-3	CASSFDTSTDTQYF
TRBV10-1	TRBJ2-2	CASSSPGSNTGELFF
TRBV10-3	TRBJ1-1	CAISEYIGVNTEAFF
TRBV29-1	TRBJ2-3	CSVELQGEEDTQYF
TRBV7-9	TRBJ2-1	CASSSRGNEQFF
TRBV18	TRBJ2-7	CASSKGQGSEGEQYF
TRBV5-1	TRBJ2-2	CASSLSRLGTGNTGELFF
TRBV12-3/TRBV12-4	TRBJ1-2	CASSPPADLANYGYTF
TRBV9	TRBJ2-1	CASSVDPRQGSMNEQFF
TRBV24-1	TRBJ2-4	CATSAGGSENIQYF
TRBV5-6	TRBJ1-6	CASSLTRSPLHF
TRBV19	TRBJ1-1	CASSKNSMNTEAFF
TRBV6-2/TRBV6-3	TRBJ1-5	CASTTVPFSQPQHF
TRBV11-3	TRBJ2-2	CASSWGGNTGELFF
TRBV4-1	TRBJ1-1	CASSAQQGGNTEAFF
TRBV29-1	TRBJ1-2	CSVASGPGYTF
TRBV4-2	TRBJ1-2	CASRQDQGAKGYTF
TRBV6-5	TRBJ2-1	CASSPTGGNNEQFF
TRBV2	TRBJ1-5	CASEDRGAQPQHF
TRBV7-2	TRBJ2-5	CASALVRGLETQYF
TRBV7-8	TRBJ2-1	CASSPNRIDRRRAYNEQFF
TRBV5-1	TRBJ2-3	CASSHSNSADTQYF
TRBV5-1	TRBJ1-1	CASSLAGRSEAFF
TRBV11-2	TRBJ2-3	CASSYADMAGTDTQYF
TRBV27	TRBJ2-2	CASSFGGHRELFF
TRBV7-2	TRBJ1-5	CASSPYREGQPQHF
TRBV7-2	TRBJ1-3	CASSTQGTANSGNTIYF
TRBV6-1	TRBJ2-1	CASSERLEEQFF
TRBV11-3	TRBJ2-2	CASSDYLEGRVPGELFF
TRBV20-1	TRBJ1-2	CSADRGYYGYTF
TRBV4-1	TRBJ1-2	CASKTLPGQEVDYGYTF
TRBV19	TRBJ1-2	CASRRGTYGYTF
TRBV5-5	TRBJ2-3	CASSWVEVGTQYF